The rows below give T cell receptor beta chains drawn from one sample of a study of cytomegalovirus exposure and HLA in healthy donors. Profiled with immunoSEQ multiplex PCR; TCRdb holds only in-frame clones, not every one. The table lists some 170,000 clones, approximately 89% of them singletons, with approximately 2.4% in the top ten. Material for sequencing was PBMCs. These receptor sequences come from a man younger than 30 in good health and CMV-seropositive. Each CDR3 is given with its conserved first and last residue. Clone size is not always given. Where it is, it says once, few, many or a class for expanded clones.

v_gene	abundance	j_gene	CDR3aa
TRBV5-6	-	TRBJ2-7	CASNSRGFGEQYF
TRBV7-9	-	TRBJ2-1	CASSLPGLSRNEQFF
TRBV6-5	-	TRBJ1-4	CASRSPLPHEKLFF
TRBV5-1	once	TRBJ1-1	CASSLGGQGDTEAFF
TRBV6-5	-	TRBJ2-3	CASGESAGTDTQYF
TRBV5-6	once	TRBJ2-1	CASSLGTSLYNEQFF
TRBV23-1	-	TRBJ1-5	CASSQSGLGGMEPQHF
TRBV28	once	TRBJ2-7	CASKRDYEQYF
TRBV6-5	-	TRBJ2-1	CASSYRGGGEQFF
TRBV27	-	TRBJ1-5	CASSLLRTGGFGSNQPQHF
TRBV7-3	-	TRBJ1-1	CASSLTTGGTEAFF
TRBV19	-	TRBJ1-1	CASSIETGALNTEAFF
TRBV19	-	TRBJ1-5	CASSIGAPRGGREPQHF
TRBV2	-	TRBJ2-6	CASWGGERSSGANVLTF
TRBV19	-	TRBJ2-7	CASSPAKEGEQYF
TRBV19	-	TRBJ1-4	CASSFLDRTLFF
TRBV28	-	TRBJ2-7	CASGAGTGRYEQYF
TRBV7-2	few	TRBJ2-7	CASSPSGGAPEQYF
TRBV11-3	-	TRBJ2-1	CASSTRTGENNEQFF
TRBV6-6	-	TRBJ2-2	CASPDTGELFF
TRBV15	-	TRBJ2-3	CATPYSGTCTDTQYF
TRBV25-1	-	TRBJ2-7	CASRTGTGGVEQYF
TRBV15	-	TRBJ2-5	CATSRDRETQYF
TRBV10-2	once	TRBJ2-1	CASSEDREQFF
TRBV9	-	TRBJ2-1	CASSPQLAQSYNEQFF
TRBV7-2	few	TRBJ2-2	CASSLRPGLAGAGELFF
TRBV27	-	TRBJ2-7	CASMSGSGEQYF
TRBV28	few	TRBJ1-1	CASSLPPRTVNTEAFF
TRBV4-1	once	TRBJ1-5	CASSQRVPGQGNSNQPQHF
TRBV5-1	-	TRBJ2-3	CASSLARQGRGFTDTQYF
TRBV7-8	-	TRBJ1-4	CASSLTGANEKLFF
TRBV7-2	-	TRBJ2-5	CASSTGTSLQETQYF
TRBV7-9	-	TRBJ1-5	CASSLKRTAQHF
TRBV11-1	-	TRBJ2-7	CASSWTSGSYEQYF
TRBV5-6	-	TRBJ2-7	CASSPGLVFEQYF
TRBV9	-	TRBJ2-1	CASSVRGASGGEQFF
TRBV6-1	-	TRBJ2-3	CALTEPATDTQYF
TRBV4-3	-	TRBJ2-7	CASSQATSGPYEQYF
TRBV29-1	-	TRBJ2-1	CSVEDDEAGGPNEQFF